These 25 T cell receptor beta chains came from one sample sequenced in a study of cytomegalovirus exposure and HLA in healthy donors. 60 Vbeta and 13 Jbeta primers were used in PCR. The assay was immunoSEQ multiplex PCR, and TCRdb's table has in-frame clones only and misses some. Its table records about 76,000 clones. The sequenced sample was PBMCs. All receptors derive from a woman in her 40s in good health and CMV-seropositive.

The V and J genes are TRBV7-2 and TRBJ2-7, with TRBD1 matching over 11 bases. This CDR3 comprises 15 residues. From germline, CDR1 is SGHTA and CDR2 FQGNSA. V shed 1 base, J shed 3 bases, and the junction held 2 bases outside the gene matches. The CDR3 region is CASSLVGQGGYEQYF. The CDR3, as DNA: TGTGCCAGCAGCTTAGTGGGACAGGGGGGCTACGAGCAGTACTTC. The full variable domain, its missing parts supplied by reference TRBV7-2 and TRBJ2-7, is GAGVSQSPSNKVTEKGKDVELRCDPISGHTALYWYRQSLGQGLEFLIYFQGNSAPDKSGLPSDRFSAERTGGSVSTLTIQRTQQEDSAVYLCASSLVGQGGYEQYFGPGTRLTVT.

The rearrangement links TRBV4-1 to TRBJ1-2, with D unclear. V was trimmed by 1 base and J by 4 bases, leaving 4 bases between them. Germline V lookup: CDR1 MGHRA, CDR2 YSYEKL. This CDR3 region has 12 residues. The CDR3 is CASSQGPYGYTF. DNA of the CDR3: TGCGCCAGCAGCCAAGGGCCCTATGGCTACACCTTC.

V usage is TRBV10-3 and J usage is TRBJ2-7, with 8 nucleotides matching TRBD1. The CDR3 contains 16 residues. Germline values: CDR1 ENHRY, CDR2 SYGVKD. Trimming removed 0 bases from V and 2 bases from J; junction bases left unmatched: 6. The CDR3 region has the DNA TGTGCCATCAGTGAGTCGGGGGGACAGGCAGCCTACGAGCAGTACTTC. Protein sequence: CAISESGGQAAYEQYF.

This rearrangement joins TRBV4-3 to TRBJ2-3; unclear D gene. The CDR3 totals 15 residues. Trimming pared 1 base from V and 4 bases from J, leaving 12 bases between. Looked up from germline, CDR1 is LGHNA and CDR2 is YSLEER. The CDR3 spells CASSQGNAAPDTQYF. The CDR3 coding sequence is TGCGCCAGCAGCCAAGGAAATGCGGCGCCAGATACGCAGTATTTT.

This chain uses TRBV5-5 with TRBJ2-1, with 8 positions matching TRBD2. Germline CDR1 reads SGHKS; CDR2 reads YYEKEE (reference sequence). V was pared by 1 base and J by 9 bases, with 9 bases of the junction left unmatched. The CDR3 is 15 residues long. This CDR3 reads CASSLSTGGPGEQFF. The DNA for the CDR3 is TGTGCCAGCAGCTTGTCGACGGGAGGGCCCGGTGAGCAGTTCTTC.

The chain links TRBV6-4 to TRBJ2-5; 14 nucleotides line up with TRBD2. Per germline, CDR1 MRHNA and CDR2 SNTAGT. The CDR3 is 15 amino acids. The J segment lost 5 bases and the V segment lost 4 bases, leaving 3 bases of the junction unmatched. CDR3 sequence: CASSVGTSGSETQYF. CDR3 sequence (DNA): TGTGCCAGCAGTGTCGGGACTAGCGGGAGTGAGACCCAGTACTTC.

The J gene is TRBJ1-1, the V gene TRBV4-1; TRBD1 agrees at 9 bases. CDR1 MGHRA and CDR2 YSYEKL come from the germline V gene. V shed 3 bases, J shed 6 bases, and the junction held 11 bases outside the gene matches. There are 16 residues in the CDR3. Here the CDR3 reads CASSHPGQGRGAEAFF. The CDR3 coding sequence is TGCGCCAGCAGCCATCCGGGACAGGGAAGGGGGGCTGAAGCTTTCTTT.

The V call is TRBV6-1, the J call TRBJ2-1; 9 bases are a match to TRBD2. CDR1 is MNHNS, CDR2 SASEGT, per germline. This CDR3 comprises 15 residues. V lost 0 bases and J lost 7; bases outside the gene matches: 4. The DNA for the CDR3 is TGTGCCAGCAGTGAAGCGGCGGGAGGGCGTAATGAGCAGTTCTTC. It translates to CASSEAAGGRNEQFF.

The chain uses TRBV28 and TRBJ2-3; 7 positions match TRBD1. Trimming cost V 6 bases and J 1 base; bases outside gene matches: 4. Looked up from germline, CDR1 is MDHEN and CDR2 is SYDVKM. CDR3 size: 14 residues. CDR3 nucleotide sequence: TGTGCCAGCAGAATCGGACAGGGCACAGATACGCAGTATTTT. Amino acid sequence: CASRIGQGTDTQYF.

The rearrangement links TRBV29-1 to TRBJ2-5; D not resolved. The better agreement between TRBJ2-7 and the DNA end casts doubt on the J call. The germline V gene has CDR1 SQVTM and CDR2 ANQGSEA. The CDR3 contains 13 residues. The CDR3 reads CSVVRYASHEQYF. The CDR3 nucleotides read TGCAGCGTGGTCAGGTATGCGTCCCACGAGCAGTACTTC.

DNA for the CDR3: TGTGCCAGCAGCTTTGGGGGTGCGGGAACTGAAGCTTTCTTT. As protein: CASSFGGAGTEAFF. V and J are TRBV7-2 and TRBJ1-1; a possible D gene is TRBD1 (5 bases). This CDR3 region has 14 residues. Germline lookup yields CDR1 SGHTA and CDR2 FQGNSA. Trimming removed 3 bases at V and 5 bases at J, with 13 bases between. Looking up the rest from reference TRBV7-2 and TRBJ1-1 gives the full variable domain: GAGVSQSPSNKVTEKGKDVELRCDPISGHTALYWYRQSLGQGLEFLIYFQGNSAPDKSGLPSDRFSAERTGGSVSTLTIQRTQQEDSAVYLCASSFGGAGTEAFFGQGTRLTVV.

The chain links TRBV6-1 to TRBJ1-1; D unresolved. V lost 8 bases, J lost 4 bases, and 14 bases lay in between. Germline assignment: CDR1 MNHNS and CDR2 SASEGT. This CDR3 region has 13 residues. CDR3 residues: CASRSSGSTEAFF. The DNA for the CDR3 is TGTGCCAGCCGCTCTTCCGGGAGCACTGAAGCTTTCTTT.

With regard to this clone: The junction departs from the called germline gene at one end, perhaps through a read error. This chain joins TRBV28 and TRBJ1-2; 11 nucleotides agree with TRBD1. This CDR3 comprises 15 residues. Germline V lookup: CDR1 MDHEN, CDR2 SYDVKM. The CDR3 DNA reads as TGTGCCAGCAGTTCCTCAGTCCCGGGACAGGGGGGGAGCGCCTTC. It encodes CASSSSVPGQGGSAF.

This chain links TRBV9 with TRBJ1-1; unclear D gene. Germline CDR1 reads SGDLS; CDR2 reads YYNGEE. The V end was cut by 0 bases, the J end by 4 bases, with 10 bases between. The CDR3 is made up of 14 amino acids. CDR3 region: CASSVARASTEAFF. DNA of the CDR3: TGTGCCAGCAGCGTAGCTAGAGCATCCACTGAAGCTTTCTTT.

The chain recombines TRBV7-3 with TRBJ2-2; D is perhaps TRBD2 (7 bases). CDR3 length equals 17 residues. Germline-derived CDR1 and CDR2 are SGHTA and FQGTGA. Trimming took 2 bases from V and 4 from J, leaving 17 bases between them. The CDR3, as DNA: TGTGCCAGCAGCTTACTGGGAGGGGGGACCGGCACCGGGGAGCTGTTTTTT. It yields the protein CASSLLGGGTGTGELFF. Complete variable domain (other parts from reference TRBV7-3 and TRBJ2-2): GAGVSQTPSNKVTEKGKYVELRCDPISGHTALYWYRQSLGQGPEFLIYFQGTGAADDSGLPNDRFFAVRPEGSVSTLKIQRTERGDSAVYLCASSLLGGGTGTGELFFGEGSRLTVL.

V is TRBV6-1 and J is TRBJ1-2, with D unresolved. Trimming cost V 3 bases and J 4 bases, with 15 bases left between them. CDR1 and CDR2 (germline): MNHNS, SASEGT. The CDR3 totals 15 residues. The CDR3 bases are TGTGCCAGCAGTGACCCCGCCCTAACTGGCTATGGCTACACCTTC. Translated, it gives CASSDPALTGYGYTF.

CDR3 region: CASSLLAGDYEQYF. For the CDR3, the DNA is TGTGCCAGCAGCTTGCTCGCGGGGGACTACGAGCAGTACTTC. The chain carries TRBV5-4 and TRBJ2-7; 7 bases align to TRBD2. Germline CDR1 and CDR2: SGHNT and YYREEE (reference sequence). The J segment lost 3 bases and the V segment lost 1 base, leaving 4 bases of the junction unmatched. The CDR3 is 14 residues long.

The rearrangement links TRBV29-1 to TRBJ1-5; 9 bases map to TRBD1. The CDR3 runs 13 residues. V was pared by 7 bases and J by 7 bases, with 8 bases of the junction left unmatched. Germline lookup yields CDR1 SQVTM and CDR2 ANQGSEA. The CDR3 bases are TGCAGCGCGGGGGACAGGGAGGGCCAGCCCCAGCATTTT. Protein: CSAGDREGQPQHF.

The rearrangement joins TRBV28 to TRBJ2-4, with D perhaps TRBD1 (6 bases). V was shortened by 2 bases and J by 0 bases, with 14 bases between the two germline ends. This CDR3 has 17 amino acids. CDR1 and CDR2 (germline): MDHEN, SYDVKM. This chain's CDR3 is CASSLGDILLAKNIQYF. The CDR3 DNA is TGTGCCAGCAGTTTAGGGGACATCCTTTTAGCCAAAAACATTCAGTACTTC.

For this clone: Distinct nucleotide sequences in the sample also encode this CDR3. The chain couples TRBV28 to TRBJ2-3; 7 nucleotides align to TRBD1. V trimming: 5 bases; J trimming: 1 base; junction bases outside the gene matches: 3. CDR1 MDHEN and CDR2 SYDVKM come from the germline V gene. There are 14 residues in the CDR3. The CDR3 spells CASSPTGRTDTQYF. The CDR3 region has the DNA TGTGCCAGCAGTCCGACAGGGCGCACAGATACGCAGTATTTT.

CDR3 amino acids: CASSPGLAGVYAPYF. The CDR3 nucleotides are TGCGCCAGCAGCCCGGGACTAGCGGGGGTGTATGCGCCGTACTTC. V usage is TRBV5-1 and J usage is TRBJ2-5; 14 nucleotides match TRBD2. There are 15 residues in the CDR3. Germline V lookup: CDR1 SGHRS, CDR2 YFSETQ. V trimming: 4 bases; J trimming: 13 bases; junction bases outside the gene matches: 12.

The chain has TRBV19 and TRBJ2-5, with TRBD1 as a possible D gene (5 bases). Germline assignment: CDR1 LNHDA and CDR2 SQIVND (reference sequence). This CDR3 comprises 12 residues. Trimming pared 5 bases from V and 2 bases from J, leaving 6 bases between. In DNA, the CDR3 is TGTGCCAGTAGTCGACAGCAAGAGACCCAGTACTTC. Encoded protein: CASSRQQETQYF.

The rearrangement joins TRBV5-1 to TRBJ1-5, with 8 bases matching TRBD1. Per the germline V gene, CDR1 is SGHRS and CDR2 is YFSETQ. This CDR3 spans 17 amino acids. Trimming cost V 0 bases and J 2 bases; bases outside gene matches: 7. CDR3 amino acids: CASSLAPQGEGNQPQHF. In nucleotides, the CDR3 is TGCGCCAGCAGCTTGGCCCCACAGGGGGAAGGCAATCAGCCCCAGCATTTT.

V gene TRBV7-3 combines with J gene TRBJ2-1; 12 bases are shared with TRBD2. Germline trimming cut 1 base from V and 8 bases from J; bases unmatched to any gene: 15. The length of the CDR3 is 19 residues. Per the germline V gene, CDR1 is SGHTA and CDR2 is FQGTGA. The DNA for the CDR3 is TGTGCCAGCAGCTTAAGGGGTCAGCGGGCTAGCGGGAGGGCGGATGAGCAGTTCTTC. Encoded protein: CASSLRGQRASGRADEQFF.

The gene calls are TRBV6-1 and TRBJ2-3; tentatively, D is TRBD2 (6 bases). CDR3 length: 12 amino acids. The germline V gene has CDR1 MNHNS and CDR2 SASEGT. Deletions cut 8 bases from V and 12 bases from J, with 18 bases between. This CDR3 is CASGAEGRFQYF. In DNA form, the CDR3 reads TGTGCCAGCGGAGCGGAGGGGAGGTTTCAGTATTTT.